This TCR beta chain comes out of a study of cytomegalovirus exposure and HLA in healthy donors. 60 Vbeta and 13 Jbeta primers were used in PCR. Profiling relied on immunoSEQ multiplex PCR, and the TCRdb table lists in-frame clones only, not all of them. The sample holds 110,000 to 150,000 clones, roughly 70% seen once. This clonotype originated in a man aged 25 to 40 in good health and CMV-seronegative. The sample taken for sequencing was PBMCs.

CDR3 residues: CASSYSGTGGSPLHF. The DNA of the CDR3 is TGTGCCAGCAGTTACTCCGGGACAGGGGGATCACCCCTCCACTTT. The gene calls are TRBV28 and TRBJ1-6; 11 positions agree with TRBD1. This CDR3 has 15 residues. V dropped 4 bases and J dropped 10; count of bases not matched to a gene: 6. CDR1 and CDR2 (germline): MDHEN, SYDVKM.